This TCR beta chain is drawn from a study of identical twins. TCRdb analysed the 5' RACE reads with MiXCR anew, one entry per CDR3 protein. In the table there are roughly 1.6 million distinct CDR3 sequences, 25% to 35% of which are singletons. This CDR3 comprises 13 residues. The V end lost 5 bases, the J end lost 11 bases, and 18 bases lay between the germline ends. Study observations and caveats: Partly confounded zero-insertion analyses could result from invariant MAIT and iNKT cells.

As to this clonotype: The antigen remains unidentified.

The sample taken for sequencing was cord blood. This chain links TRBV12-3 or TRBV12-4 with TRBJ2-5; the D is unclear. The receptor comes from a newborn girl in good health. CDR3 DNA sequence: TGTGCCAGCAGTCCAACCATGAACAATGAGCAGTACTTC. Translated, it gives CASSPTMNNEQYF.